Shown below are 26 T cell receptor beta chains from a single sample sequenced in a study of blood T cell repertoires in COVID-19 (TCRdb year 2020). Libraries were prepared through the immunoSEQ multiplex PCR assay. TCRdb took this table from immuneACCESS and kept in-frame rearrangements with V and J called. Such tables lack part of the clones; where checked against another copy, unresolved V genes explain under half of the gap, and the rest is unexplained. For this sample there are fewer than 80,000 clones; approximately 86% appear just once. The ten largest clones represent under 6.5% of the sample. The sequenced sample consisted of peripheral blood. These receptor sequences come from a man of 80 years or more with COVID-19, enrolled during active disease.

J is TRBJ1-2 and V is TRBV29-1; D perhaps matches TRBD1 (6 bases). Looked up from germline, CDR1 is SQVTM and CDR2 is ANQGSEA. This CDR3 is 12 amino acids long. Trimming cost V 7 bases and J 4 bases, with 13 bases left between them. CDR3 protein: CSGRTEVYGYTF. In nucleotides, the CDR3 is TGCAGCGGGAGGACAGAGGTCTATGGCTACACCTTC.

V gene TRBV5-1 combines with J gene TRBJ2-3; D may be TRBD1 (5 bases). The CDR3 has 16 residues. V was cut by 4 bases and J by 2 bases, with 17 bases left in between. Germline V gene data show CDR1 as SGHRS and CDR2 as YFSETQ. The DNA for the CDR3 is TGCGCCAGCAGCGGGCAGGGAACTAAACTCACAGATACGCAGTATTTT. Translated: CASSGQGTKLTDTQYF.

This clone was seen only once. This sequence joins TRBV4-2 and TRBJ1-1; 7 bases map to TRBD1. The ends lost 4 bases at V and 0 bases at J; junction bases unmatched: 11. CDR3 size: 17 residues. CDR1 and CDR2 (germline): LGHNA, YNFKEQ. The CDR3 protein is CASSPLRGQMMNTEAFF. CDR3 bases: TGTGCCAGCAGCCCTCTGAGGGGGCAGATGATGAACACTGAAGCTTTCTTT.

In its sample, this clone was seen a few times. V usage is TRBV11-2 and J usage is TRBJ1-3; D possibly corresponds to TRBD1 (5 bases). Trimming took off 7 bases at V and 6 bases at J, with 16 bases between the two ends. This CDR3 spans 14 amino acids. Germline-derived CDR1 and CDR2 are SGHAT and FQNNGV. Here the CDR3 reads CASTPFPTENTIYF. The CDR3 nucleotides read TGTGCCAGCACCCCTTTCCCGACAGAAAACACCATATATTTT. Looking up the rest from reference TRBV11-2 and TRBJ1-3 gives the full variable domain: EAGVAQSPRYKIIEKRQSVAFWCNPISGHATLYWYQQILGQGPKLLIQFQNNGVVDDSQLPKDRFSAERLKGVDSTLKIQPAKLEDSAVYLCASTPFPTENTIYFGEGSWLTVV.

This chain joins TRBV4-1 and TRBJ2-7; TRBD2 aligns across 8 bases. CDR1 MGHRA and CDR2 YSYEKL come from the germline V gene. This CDR3 spans 14 amino acids. V lost 4 bases to trimming and J lost 4 bases; unmatched junction nucleotides: 6. DNA for the CDR3: TGCGCCAGCAGCCTGGGACTAGTTAGTTACGAGCAGTACTTC. Protein sequence: CASSLGLVSYEQYF.

The chain joins TRBV18 to TRBJ2-1; 7 bases agree with TRBD2. There are 14 residues in the CDR3. Germline CDR1 KGHSH, CDR2 LQKENI. Trimming cost V 0 bases and J 5 bases; bases outside gene matches: 1. The CDR3 bases are TGTGCCAGCTCACCACCGGGGGGGAACAATGAGCAGTTCTTC. Protein: CASSPPGGNNEQFF.

This rearrangement joins TRBV7-9 to TRBJ1-1, with D hard to call. Germline CDR1 SEHNR, CDR2 FQNEAQ (reference sequence). CDR3 length equals 14 residues. V lost 6 bases and J 0 bases, leaving 11 bases between the germline ends. The CDR3 sequence is CASSLRSMNTEAFF. The CDR3 DNA follows: TGTGCCAGCAGTTTGAGGTCCATGAACACTGAAGCTTTCTTT.

This chain joins TRBV5-1 and TRBJ2-5; 8 bases match TRBD1. CDR3 length: 15 amino acids. With 3 bases clipped from V and 2 bases from J, the junction kept 6 bases outside the gene matches. Germline loops: CDR1 SGHRS, CDR2 YFSETQ. DNA for the CDR3: TGCGCCAGCAGCTGGTCGGACAGGGTACAAGAGACCCAGTACTTC. Residues: CASSWSDRVQETQYF. Combining the CDR3 with reference TRBV5-1 and TRBJ2-5 gives the whole variable domain KAGVTQTPRYLIKTRGQQVTLSCSPISGHRSVSWYQQTPGQGLQFLFEYFSETQRNKGNFPGRFSGRQFSNSRSEMNVSTLELGDSALYLCASSWSDRVQETQYFGPGTRLLVL.

The chain employs TRBV4-2 and TRBJ2-1, with TRBD2 matching 8 bases. V lost 2 bases to trimming and J lost 5 bases; unmatched junction nucleotides: 5. Per the germline V gene, CDR1 is LGHNA and CDR2 is YNFKEQ. The CDR3 runs 15 residues. CDR3 loop: CASSQFTSGDNEQFF. CDR3 in DNA: TGTGCCAGCAGCCAATTTACTAGCGGTGACAATGAGCAGTTCTTC.

The rearrangement uses TRBV19 and TRBJ1-6, with 9 bases fitting TRBD1. CDR3 length: 16 amino acids. Germline V gives CDR1 LNHDA, CDR2 SQIVND (reference sequence). Losses at the gene ends were 5 bases for V and 10 bases for J; bases not matched to a gene: 12. The CDR3 reads CASSAAGTGFGSPLHF. CDR3 in DNA: TGTGCCAGTAGTGCTGCCGGGACAGGGTTTGGATCACCCCTCCACTTT.

The rearrangement uses TRBV10-3 and TRBJ1-3; maybe TRBD1 (5 bases). The CDR3 length is 15 residues. Between the trimmed V and J ends, which lost 6 bases and 0 bases, there was a span of 12 bases. Germline-derived CDR1 and CDR2 are ENHRY and SYGVKD. The CDR3 is CAISTGTPSGNTIYF. CDR3 DNA: TGTGCCATCAGCACAGGCACCCCCTCTGGAAACACCATATATTTT.

The chain couples TRBV9 to TRBJ2-1; D unresolved. Germline loops: CDR1 SGDLS, CDR2 YYNGEE. The CDR3 extends over 16 amino acids. V gave up 0 bases and J gave up 2 bases, with 12 bases separating them. The DNA of the CDR3 is TGTGCCAGCAGCGTAGGGGCCGAGACACCCTACAATGAGCAGTTCTTC. It is translated as CASSVGAETPYNEQFF. Looking up the rest from reference TRBV9 and TRBJ2-1 gives the full variable domain: DSGVTQTPKHLITATGQRVTLRCSPRSGDLSVYWYQQSLDQGLQFLIQYYNGEERAKGNILERFSAQQFPDLHSELNLSSLELGDSALYFCASSVGAETPYNEQFFGPGTRLTVL.

V gene TRBV9 combines with J gene TRBJ1-1, with D tentatively TRBD1 (5 bases). The CDR3 runs to 14 residues. CDR1 SGDLS and CDR2 YYNGEE come from the germline V gene. Deletions cut 3 bases from V and 3 bases from J, with 12 bases between. The CDR3 coding sequence is TGTGCCAGCAGCGGAGGCGGGGGATACACTGAAGCTTTCTTT. Translated, it gives CASSGGGGYTEAFF. Complete variable domain (other parts from reference TRBV9 and TRBJ1-1): DSGVTQTPKHLITATGQRVTLRCSPRSGDLSVYWYQQSLDQGLQFLIQYYNGEERAKGNILERFSAQQFPDLHSELNLSSLELGDSALYFCASSGGGGYTEAFFGQGTRLTVV.

This chain joins TRBV5-1 and TRBJ2-7; 9 nucleotides line up with TRBD2. J gave up 4 bases and V 1 base, and 3 bases lay outside the gene matches. The germline gives CDR1 SGHRS, CDR2 YFSETQ. The CDR3 contains 14 residues. The DNA for the CDR3 is TGCGCCAGCAGCTTGAGCGGGGGGCAGTACGAGCAGTACTTC. It codes for CASSLSGGQYEQYF.

The chain uses TRBV5-1 and TRBJ2-1; D possibly corresponds to TRBD1 (5 bases). V was cut by 4 bases and J by 8 bases, with 10 bases left in between. The CDR3 consists of 12 residues. Germline V gene lookup returns CDR1 SGHRS and CDR2 YFSETQ. The CDR3 DNA reads as TGCGCCAGCAGCGCAGCAGGGTATGAGCAGTTCTTC. Translating gives CASSAAGYEQFF.

This chain joins TRBV14 and TRBJ2-6; a possible D gene is TRBD1 (5 bases). V was shortened by 0 bases and J by 2 bases, with 11 bases between the two germline ends. Germline V lookup: CDR1 SGHDN, CDR2 FVKESK. CDR3 length equals 17 residues. CDR3 amino acids: CASSQDLDSAGANVLTF. CDR3 DNA: TGTGCCAGCAGCCAAGACCTTGACAGTGCTGGGGCCAACGTCCTGACTTTC.

J is TRBJ1-1 and V is TRBV11-2; D is perhaps TRBD1 (5 bases). Germline V gene sequence: CDR1 SGHAT, CDR2 FQNNGV. The CDR3 totals 13 residues. The V and J ends lost 5 bases and 0 bases respectively, with 7 bases between them. The CDR3 loop reads CASSDRLNTEAFF. CDR3 DNA sequence: TGTGCCAGCAGCGACAGACTGAACACTGAAGCTTTCTTT.

This chain joins TRBV5-4 and TRBJ1-1, with D possibly TRBD1 on 6 matching bases. Trimming left V 4 bases short and J 8 bases short, with 15 bases between. Germline V CDR1 and CDR2: SGHNT, YYREEE (reference sequence). The CDR3 runs to 13 residues. CDR3: CASSPRGGAEAFF. The CDR3 nucleotides read TGTGCCAGCAGCCCCAGGGGAGGGGCCGAAGCTTTCTTT.

This chain connects TRBV6-2 or TRBV6-3 to TRBJ2-3; 12 bases line up with TRBD2. Germline V lookup: CDR1 MNHEY, CDR2 SVGEGT. The CDR3 length is 15 residues. V lost 6 bases to trimming and J lost 2 bases; unmatched junction nucleotides: 3. The CDR3 DNA sequence: TGTGCCAGCAGCGGACTAGCGGGAATCACAGATACGCAGTATTTT. It yields the protein CASSGLAGITDTQYF.

The chain uses TRBV19 and TRBJ2-3; TRBD1 matches 10 bases. The CDR3 runs to 16 residues. Germline CDR1 and CDR2: LNHDA and SQIVND (reference sequence). V trimming: 4 bases; J trimming: 5 bases; junction bases outside the gene matches: 9. The CDR3 region is CASSTRTGGTEDTQYF. The CDR3 nucleotides read TGTGCCAGTAGTACCAGGACAGGGGGAACTGAAGATACGCAGTATTTT.

V gene TRBV5-1 combines with J gene TRBJ1-2; tentatively, D is TRBD1 (6 bases). V lost 0 bases, J lost 6 bases, and 15 bases lay in between. This CDR3 spans 15 amino acids. From germline, CDR1 is SGHRS and CDR2 YFSETQ. Written as DNA, the CDR3 is TGCGCCAGCAGCTTGGCAACAGGGACCGCGGATGGCTACACCTTC. The encoded protein is CASSLATGTADGYTF.

The rearrangement uses TRBV6-1 and TRBJ2-1, with 8 bases identical to TRBD1. V trimming: 1 base; J trimming: 7 bases; junction bases outside the gene matches: 6. The CDR3 consists of 15 residues. CDR1 and CDR2 (germline): MNHNS, SASEGT. The CDR3 here is CASSEESGGKNEQFF. In DNA form, the CDR3 reads TGTGCCAGCAGTGAAGAATCAGGGGGCAAAAATGAGCAGTTCTTC.

This chain links TRBV6-1 with TRBJ1-6; D is unclear. Deletions cut 5 bases from V and 9 bases from J, with 11 bases between. This CDR3 is built from 13 residues. Per the germline V gene, CDR1 is MNHNS and CDR2 is SASEGT. CDR3 sequence reads: CASSSLESSPLHF. CDR3 coding DNA: TGTGCCAGCAGTTCGTTAGAAAGTTCACCCCTCCACTTT.

This sequence joins TRBV6-1 and TRBJ1-2; tentative D call: TRBD1 (5 bases). This CDR3 contains 14 residues. V shed 1 base and J shed 7 bases, with 13 bases lying between them. CDR1 is MNHNS, CDR2 SASEGT, per germline. DNA for the CDR3: TGTGCCAGCAGTGAAGTAGATAGGCAGGGTGGCTACACCTTC. Protein: CASSEVDRQGGYTF.

J is TRBJ1-1 and V is TRBV11-3; a possible D gene is TRBD1 (6 bases). The CDR3 runs 17 residues. V was clipped by 1 base and J by 0 bases, with 15 bases between them. Germline loops: CDR1 SGHNT, CDR2 YENEEA. The CDR3 is CASSLVTGSTMNTEAFF. CDR3 nucleotides: TGTGCCAGCAGCTTAGTAACAGGGAGCACTATGAACACTGAAGCTTTCTTT.

V is TRBV3-1 (or the pseudogene TRBV3-2) and J is TRBJ2-5, with unresolved D. Germline CDR1 and CDR2: LGHDT and YNNKEL (reference sequence). The CDR3 is 13 amino acids. V lost 0 bases to trimming and J lost 7 bases, with 9 bases between them. The CDR3 DNA sequence: TGTGCCAGCAGCCAAGATTTGACAAGGACCCAGTACTTC. Translation gives CASSQDLTRTQYF.